This T cell receptor (beta chain) was identified in a study of vaccination and CD4 T cells after COVID-19. As for treatment: approximately nine-day PBMC culture with coronavirus spike peptide pools or control peptides (ViraFEST assay). Days 3 and 7 saw half the medium swapped for fresh IL-2 medium. In regard to this clonotype: What it recognizes is unknown.

Deletions cut 1 base from V and 1 base from J, with 16 bases between. This CDR3 has 17 residues. Germline V gene data show CDR1 as LNHDA and CDR2 as SQIVND (reference sequence). An Oncomine TCR Beta short-read assay was used to sequence the DNA from cultured CD4+ T cells. TCRdb recomputed calls from the PCR reads with MiXCR, one row per CDR3 protein. The sample lists about 25,000 distinct CDR3 sequences; 67% were seen once. Sequences were derived from CD4+ T cells from blood, cultured in vitro, sampled after SARS-CoV-2 vaccination. The source of this sequence is a human donor who received a COVID-19 vaccine. The gene calls are TRBV19 and TRBJ1-1, with D possibly being TRBD1 (6 bases). CDR3 region: CASSIVSTGLANTEAFF. The CDR3 nucleotides read TGTGCCAGTAGTATAGTTTCAACAGGGCTCGCGAACACTGAAGCTTTCTTT.